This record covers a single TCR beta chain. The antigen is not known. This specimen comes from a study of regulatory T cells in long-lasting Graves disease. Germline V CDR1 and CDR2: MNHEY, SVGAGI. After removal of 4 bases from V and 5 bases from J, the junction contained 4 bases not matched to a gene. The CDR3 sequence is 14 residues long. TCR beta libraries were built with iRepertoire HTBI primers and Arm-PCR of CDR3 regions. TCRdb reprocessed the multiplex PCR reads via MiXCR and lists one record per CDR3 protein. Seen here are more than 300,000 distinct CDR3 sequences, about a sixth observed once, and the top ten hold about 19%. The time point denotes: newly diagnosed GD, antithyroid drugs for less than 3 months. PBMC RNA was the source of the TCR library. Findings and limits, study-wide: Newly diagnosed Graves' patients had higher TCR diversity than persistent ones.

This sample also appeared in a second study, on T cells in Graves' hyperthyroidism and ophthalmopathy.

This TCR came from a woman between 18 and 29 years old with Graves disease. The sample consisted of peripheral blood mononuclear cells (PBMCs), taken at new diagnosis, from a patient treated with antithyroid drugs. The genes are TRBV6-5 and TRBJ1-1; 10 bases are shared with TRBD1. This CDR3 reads CASSFGQGVTEAFF. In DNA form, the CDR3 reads TGTGCCAGCAGTTTCGGACAGGGGGTGACTGAAGCTTTCTTT.